What follows are 3 T cell receptor beta chains derived from one specimen sequenced in a study of shared clonotypes between healthy human individuals. The repertoire was sequenced with immunoSEQ multiplex PCR; TCRdb's copy has only in-frame clones and lacks some. The sample lists 450,000 or so clones, around 77% occurring once. Sequences were obtained from PBMCs. Receptors originate from a woman aged 40 to 49 in good health. Some clones in this sample may be carry-over from other donors' samples.

The chain carries TRBV7-2 and TRBJ2-7; no clear D gene. V was cut by 5 bases and J by 7 bases, with 18 bases left in between. Germline-derived CDR1 and CDR2 are SGHTA and FQGNSA. This CDR3 is 14 amino acids long. The CDR3 is CASSDEYVFVEQYF. The CDR3 bases are TGTGCCAGCAGCGATGAGTACGTTTTCGTAGAGCAGTACTTC. The complete variable domain, with remaining parts taken from reference TRBV7-2 and TRBJ2-7, reads GAGVSQSPSNKVTEKGKDVELRCDPISGHTALYWYRQSLGQGLEFLIYFQGNSAPDKSGLPSDRFSAERTGGSVSTLTIQRTQQEDSAVYLCASSDEYVFVEQYFGPGTRLTVT.

The genes are TRBV5-1 and TRBJ2-3, with 7 bases aligning to TRBD2. Germline-derived CDR1 and CDR2 are SGHRS and YFSETQ. This CDR3 has 14 residues. V trimming: 0 bases; J trimming: 4 bases; junction bases outside the gene matches: 2. Here the CDR3 reads CASSLGGSADTQYF. CDR3 coding DNA: TGCGCCAGCAGCTTGGGCGGGAGTGCAGATACGCAGTATTTT.

The chain employs TRBV6-5 and TRBJ2-7; D gene ambiguous. The CDR3 extends over 12 amino acids. CDR1 and CDR2 (germline): MNHEY, SVGAGI. V gave up 4 bases and J gave up 2 bases, with 6 bases separating them. The CDR3 reads CASSSSPYEQYF. The CDR3 DNA reads as TGTGCCAGCAGTTCCTCTCCCTACGAGCAGTACTTC.